This entry concerns a single T cell receptor (beta chain). Its specific antigen is unknown. There are no base qualities to consult, and no much larger clone falls within one base. Taken from the germline V gene, the CDR1 and CDR2 loops are ENHRY and SYGVKD. The CDR3, cysteine through phenylalanine, is 14 amino acids long. Of all the DNA, just the CDR3 is kept, 42 bases in frame from base 1. V drops 3 bases and J drops 0 bases, leaving 9 bases in between. The sample belongs to a study of cytomegalovirus exposure and HLA in healthy donors (dated by TCRdb to the late 2010s). The study in broad terms: According to an earlier analysis of several hundred of the donors, roughly 180 million T cells yielded roughly 110 million unique TCR beta sequences and less than 300 Gb of sequence data. Roughly 300 gigabases of sequencing data and 78 million or so unique TCR sequences were included in an early release covering roughly 600 HLA-typed donors. Among the approximately 430 genotyped donors, approximately 82% belonged to the genetic ancestry cluster associated with self-reported Caucasian donors. The study aimed to test whether cataloging public T cell receptors could reveal signatures of past pathogen exposure. The study used immunosequencing to profile the T cell repertoires of 670 or so subjects and linked those repertoires to cytomegalovirus serostatus. In addition to the first cohort of around 670 subjects, a separate validation cohort of 120 different subjects was used. High-throughput TCR immunosequencing, statistical association of individual TCRs with disease status, and machine learning were combined to predict cytomegalovirus infection status. In a later analysis, previously published TCR beta repertoires from 666 donors were re-analyzed and high-resolution HLA genotyping was added so that TCR occurrence patterns could be studied. Rather than drawing on any new phenotypic data, the later analysis identified candidate immune exposures from TCR beta sequences and the way those sequences occurred across donors. To decide whether each TCR beta V gene segment behaved as functional or pseudogenic, an earlier analysis of nearly 600 of the donors relied on high-throughput TCR beta sequencing. Donor age, sex, ethnicity and CMV serostatus were collected together with the repertoire data. A later genetic analysis took genome-wide SNP genotypes for about three fifths of the 666 donors and used that subset as a discovery cohort. All discovery cohort repertoires had been generated using a single sequencing platform. Class I and class II HLA loci were covered by the typing at four-digit resolution. The number of donors typed differed by locus, with roughly 620-630 for A, B, C, DRB1 and DQB1, over 500 for DQA1, about 610 for DPA1, and about 450 for DPB1. Several DR-DQ haplotypes were treated as single units for association and clustering because of strong linkage in the cohort. Across approximately 400 genotyped donors of the cohort, an average of roughly 230,000 unique TCR beta nucleotide sequences per donor were sequenced, and 15% to 20% of those sequences were non-productive. Broad study findings and their caveats: The earlier analysis of approximately 590 of the donors excluded roughly 17 rarely observed V segments, including chromosome 9 orphons, because counts were too low. A later analysis associated roughly 17,000 TCR beta sequences with specific HLA alleles at a false discovery rate of 0.05. The authors suggested that the approach could potentially be generalized to other disease states and immunological phenotypes. A later analysis reported that several top co-occurrence clusters appeared linked to parvovirus B19, influenza, CMV and Epstein-Barr virus. A few of the identified cytomegalovirus-associated TCR beta chains were confirmed in vitro to be specific for cytomegalovirus antigens. When HLA alleles, especially DR and DQ, strongly co-occurred, attributing TCR associations to individual alleles was difficult. In a later genetic analysis, fewer N-insertions in productive TCRs were reported among donors in an Asian-associated ancestry cluster than the 666-donor mean. Because HLA typing was unavailable for some donors at each locus, only the typed subset was used in association tests. Only TCR beta chains were sequenced in this cohort, and the absence of alpha or paired-chain data limited detectable features. A later analysis found that HLA-associated TCR beta chains were more clonally expanded and had lower generation probabilities than equally common non-associated chains. Roughly uniform sequencing depth across donors was assumed in presence/absence analyses, although this assumption may not hold. The 87-base-pair reads could not distinguish some IMGT-functional V segments, including TRBV6-2 and TRBV6-3, so those segments were excluded. Most TCR sequences were seen in very few donors, while some public TCRs were found in many individuals. In a later analysis, TCR association rates were found to vary across HLA loci, with the most associated TCRs seen for DRB1 alleles and the fewest for HLA-C alleles. A further reported finding was that TCR beta sequences accurately predicted the HLA-A and HLA-B alleles for most subjects in the first cohort. The classifier was reported to diagnose cytomegalovirus status with high specificity and sensitivity in both the original and validation cohorts. A later analysis found that most CMV-associated TCR beta chains appeared HLA-restricted, with HLA associations seemingly driven largely by CMV exposure. The only immune exposure information available for the cohort was CMV serostatus. In an earlier analysis of under 600 of the donors, most TCR beta V segments were observed in productive rearrangements about 87% or about 30% of the time, broadly matching IMGT annotations. Linkage disequilibrium might explain the correlated functional status among segregating V segments, but an unknown experimental factor could not be ruled out. A cluster of highly shared sequence variants was judged likely to be a technical artifact of the sequencing pipeline. A later genetic analysis associated a missense DCLRE1C variant with V-gene and J-gene trimming of TCR beta chains, and an independent cohort replicated the association. The study listed over 150 TCR beta chains as associated with cytomegalovirus.

The cohort consisted of more than 650 healthy bone marrow donors. At the time of sampling, every cohort member was nominally healthy, though immune exposures that went unrecorded were likely present. The donor tested CMV seronegative and was one of the 352 seronegative cohort members. Each donor provided a peripheral blood sample, and peripheral blood mononuclear cells were used for TCR beta sequencing. The Qiagen DNeasy Blood Extraction Kit was used to extract genomic DNA from the blood cell samples. The library was produced with the immunoSEQ multiplex PCR assay. The multiplex PCR relied on a mix of 60 forward primers for TCR Vbeta segments and 13 reverse primers for TCR Jbeta segments. The CDR3 region of rearranged TCR beta genes was amplified from genomic DNA by a multiplex PCR assay. On the Illumina HiSeq System, the amplified TCR beta libraries were sequenced as 87-base-pair reads. The study's processing was this. A later analysis counted about 80 million unique TCR beta chains across the 550 to 750 repertoires, and roughly 10 million of these chains were shared by at least two donors. To remove PCR and sequencing errors, raw reads were error-corrected and collapsed into unique sequences using a nearest-neighbor algorithm that merged closely related sequences. V, D and J gene segments were assigned by aligning CDR3 sequences to IMGT reference sequences. For a sequence to be retained, a match of at least six nucleotides to both a V gene segment and a J gene segment was required. Rearrangements were classified as productive when the CDR3 lacked stop codons and remained in frame with V and J, and all other rearrangements were classified as non-productive. Following IMGT convention, CDR3 was defined as the stretch from the second conserved V-encoded cysteine up to the conserved J-encoded phenylalanine. Sequences without an unambiguous match to a single V gene segment were excluded from the earlier analysis of over 500 of the donors. In an earlier analysis of 587 of the donors, a V segment was called functional when productive rearrangements were above 56.7%, and segregating when the standard deviation between donors exceeded 5%. To diagnose cytomegalovirus status from the catalog of TCR beta chain sequences, a statistical classification framework was built. In a later analysis, V and J genes were assigned by comparing TCR nucleotide sequences against IMGT/GENE-DB human TR gene sequences. A later analysis assigned CDR3 sequences and most-parsimonious VDJ recombination scenarios with the TCRdist pipeline. In a later analysis, every TCR beta chain was defined by the combination of its CDR3 amino acid sequence and its V-gene family, and reads without a unique V-gene family were dropped. As a way to deal with suspected cross-contamination and a sequencing artifact, a later analysis dropped 500 to 700 nucleotide sequences that were highly shared and had low generation probability. A later analysis calculated a clonal expansion index for each public chain from normalized within-repertoire ranks of inferred template counts. A later analysis computed generation probabilities with a VDJ recombination model fitted to out-of-frame rearrangements, and checked the results against IGoR. A later analysis scored TCR-TCR, TCR-HLA and TCR-CMV co-occurrence with hypergeometric tests, applying a repertoire-size bias correction to TCR pairs. To estimate false discovery rates, a later analysis permuted the HLA or CMV assignments 20 times. In a later analysis, co-occurring TCRs were grouped using DBSCAN, and TCRdist sequence similarity was added for clustering within HLA-allele-positive subsets. For co-occurrence clustering, repertoires with fewer than 30,000 or more than 120,000 public chains were excluded, along with five or six repertoires with anomalous nucleotide sharing. TCRdb took this table from immuneACCESS and kept in-frame rearrangements with V and J called. Such tables lack part of the clones; where checked against another copy, unresolved V genes explain under half of the gap, and the rest is unexplained. That table is the source of V, J and clone size, and D and trimming were worked out from the DNA. This sample comprises around 200,000 clones, around 80% of them detected only once. The ten largest clones take up approximately 2% of the sample.

Sequencing used PBMCs. The chain is assembled from TRBV10-3 and TRBJ2-7; a tentative D match to TRBD1 spans 6 bases. The TCR comes from a man aged 25 to 40 in good health and CMV-seronegative. The DNA is as follows: TGTGCCATCAGTGACAACAGGGACTCCTACGAGCAGTACTTC. Its protein reads: CAISDNRDSYEQYF.